Included here is one T cell receptor beta chain sequence, with context. This clone has a handful of counts. No cognate antigen has been identified for it. Per-base qualities were not stored, and no clone one base away is much larger. The record originates from a study of a mutant IDH1 vaccine in newly diagnosed glioma (dated by TCRdb to the early 2020s). Background on the whole study: Patients were given eight vaccinations, in weeks 1, 3, 5, 7, 11, 15, 19 and 23, which matched visits V03 through V10. In the chemotherapy-containing groups, vaccination started alongside temozolomide cycles, whereas in patients who had radiotherapy alone it started 4-6 weeks after radiotherapy. Of the approximately 29 treated patients, approximately 60% were male and around 40% were female, and a mean age of approximately 40 years was recorded. Prior to enrollment, standard therapy consisting of radiotherapy alone, temozolomide alone, or radiochemotherapy with temozolomide had been administered to patients, with the combination being received by most patients. Peripheral blood samples were drawn at six visits, namely V03 (baseline), V05, V07, V10, V12 and V13. Longitudinal TCRB deep sequencing was done for about two dozen treated patients, wherever samples were available for exploratory analyses. What the work shows at the level of the full study, not this receptor alone: Immune responses induced by the vaccine were seen in approximately 93% of patients across multiple MHC alleles. According to the authors, sample limitations meant that analyses of patient blood samples could not be reproduced. Availability determined which PBMC samples were chosen for TCRB deep sequencing. No apparent relationship was observed between pseudoprogression and alterations in the top peripheral T cell clonotypes detected by TCRB sequencing.

The CDR3 spans 15 residues, from the cysteine through the phenylalanine. Of all the DNA, just the CDR3 is kept, 45 bases in frame from base 1. Trimming takes 11 bases from V and 2 bases from J, and the germline ends sit 21 bases apart. From the germline V gene (reference sequence), CDR1 is SEHNR and CDR2 is FQNEAQ. The sample's time point label, in plain terms: week 11, during vaccination. Each vaccine dose, consisting of 300 ug of a 20-mer mutant IDH1 peptide in Montanide, was administered subcutaneously with topical imiquimod. All donors had newly diagnosed IDH1-mutant astrocytomas of WHO grade 3 or 4 that showed loss of nuclear ATRX. The samples were drawn from NOA16, a multicentre, single-arm, open-label phase I trial in Germany that tested a mutant IDH1 peptide vaccine in humans for the first time. Genomic DNA for TCRB sequencing was extracted from EDTA blood using the DNeasy Blood and Tissue Kit.

The library was built by means of the immunoSEQ multiplex PCR assay. The hsTCRB Kit was used according to the manufacturer's protocol to amplify rearranged TCR beta chain sequences. Sequencing of TCRB libraries was carried out on an Illumina MiSeq. Turning to the authors' computational methods: The kit vendor's proprietary platform handled demultiplexing, trimming and gene mapping. TCRdb re-hosts the immuneACCESS table, in-frame sequences only. Its copies lack some clones; in the studies checked, an unresolved V gene accounts for under half of them, and the cause for the rest is not known. The V and J calls and clone size are taken from that table; D and trimming were inferred from the DNA. The sample profile shows about 36,000 clones; about four fifths of them were found once. The ten largest clones capture about 15% of the sample.

The sequence came from a woman younger than 45 with glioma. Some clones in this sample may be carry-over from other donors' samples. In this chain, TRBV7-9 is recombined with TRBJ2-5; the D gene is perhaps TRBD1 or TRBD2, as each covers 5 bases. The sequencing here drew on peripheral blood mononuclear cells (PBMCs), taken from a glioma patient whose treatment included an IDH1 peptide vaccine. The CDR3 corresponds to CAAALGLRGQETQYF. The DNA is TGTGCCGCAGCCCTGGGGCTCCGGGGACAAGAGACCCAGTACTTC.